This T cell receptor (beta chain) was identified during a study of blood T cell repertoires in COVID-19. The method was immunoSEQ multiplex PCR; TCRdb's version includes in-frame clones alone and lacks a portion of them. The sample lists roughly 110,000 clones, around four fifths occurring once. The V gene's germline CDR1 is KGHDR and CDR2 SFDVKD. This CDR3 is built from 14 residues. V lost 8 bases, J lost 2 bases, and 8 bases stayed unmatched. This clonotype was sampled from a woman aged 70-85 years with acute or convalescent COVID-19. Source material: peripheral blood. The chain is built from TRBV24-1 and TRBJ2-7; TRBD1 matches at 7 bases. CDR3 residues: CATTEQGIPYEQYF. CDR3 in DNA: TGTGCCACCACTGAACAGGGGATCCCCTACGAGCAGTACTTC.